This TCR beta chain was captured in a study of radiotherapy plus CTLA-4 blockade in lung cancer. The table came from immunoSEQ multiplex PCR; TCRdb's copy has only in-frame clones and leaves some out. The sample comprises approximately 99,000 clones, around 88% of which are singletons, and more than 4.5% rests with the top ten. The clonotype was recovered from a human donor with non-small cell lung cancer that progressed on radiotherapy plus ipilimumab. Sequenced material: peripheral blood, taken from a patient treated with radiotherapy plus ipilimumab.

The CDR3: CASTLRRGRGTDTQYF. The CDR3 DNA reads TGTGCCAGCACCCTTCGACGGGGGAGGGGCACAGATACGCAGTATTTT. The J gene is TRBJ2-3, the V gene TRBV2; 7 bases line up with TRBD2. V dropped 7 bases and J dropped 1; count of bases not matched to a gene: 11. Germline values: CDR1 SNHLY, CDR2 FYNNEI. The CDR3 is 16 residues long.